The text below deals with one T cell receptor beta chain. Alongside a J-beta primer mix, a sample-barcoded 5' primer served in a second PCR lasting about 7 to 12 cycles. Via MiXCR, TCRdb re-called the 5' RACE reads, giving one row per CDR3 protein. Among about a million distinct CDR3 sequences, about 48% were seen once, and the ten largest hold around an eighth. The data stem from a study of blood T cells in healthy people across ages. Sequences were obtained from blood. This TCR came from a man aged 25 to 45 in good health.

The CDR3 here is CASSRGDYSNQPQHF. DNA for the CDR3: TGTGCCAGCAGCCGCGGGGATTATAGCAATCAGCCCCAGCATTTT. This sequence joins TRBV7-9 and TRBJ1-5, with unresolved D. The CDR3 has 15 residues. V was pared by 5 bases and J by 0 bases, with 11 bases between. Germline CDR1 SEHNR, CDR2 FQNEAQ (reference sequence).